One sample yielded the 21 T cell receptor beta chains listed below, sequenced in a study of monozygotic twins with cystic fibrosis. Sequencing was performed with immunoSEQ multiplex PCR; in TCRdb, only in-frame clones are kept and a portion is missing. The sample has under 30,000 clones; 90% are singletons. The sequenced sample was blood. These receptors were collected from a girl between 2 and 10 years old with cystic fibrosis.

This sequence joins TRBV27 and TRBJ1-6; D unresolved. CDR1 and CDR2 from the germline V gene are MNHEY and SMNVEV (reference sequence). V gave up 2 bases and J gave up 0 bases, with 5 bases separating them. The CDR3 extends over 15 amino acids. The CDR3 nucleotides read TGTGCCAGCAGTTTAGGTCCCTCCTATAATTCACCCCTCCACTTT. As protein: CASSLGPSYNSPLHF.

This clone occurred a few times. Here the CDR3 DNA reads TGCGCCAGCAGCTTGGACCACAGGGGAGGAAACACCATATATTTT. The encoded protein is CASSLDHRGGNTIYF. The chain employs TRBV5-1 and TRBJ1-3, with 7 bases that match TRBD1. Looked up from germline, CDR1 is SGHRS and CDR2 is YFSETQ. V shed 0 bases and J 4 bases; nucleotides not matched to a gene: 4. This CDR3 is built from 15 residues.

The chain has TRBV9 and TRBJ2-3; D not certain. Per germline, CDR1 SGDLS and CDR2 YYNGEE. Trimming took off 0 bases at V and 3 bases at J, with 14 bases between the two ends. This CDR3 has 16 amino acids. The CDR3 region has the DNA TGTGCCAGCAGCGTAGTGGCGATAAGGCCTACAGATACGCAGTATTTT. Translation gives CASSVVAIRPTDTQYF.

The genes are TRBV6-4 and TRBJ1-5, with 8 bases fitting TRBD1. Germline CDR1 is MRHNA and CDR2 is SNTAGT. Trimming removed 5 bases from V and 2 bases from J; junction bases left unmatched: 17. The CDR3 is made up of 19 amino acids. In nucleotides, the CDR3 is TGTGCCAGCAGTCATCAGCGTCCCAGGGGGCGGCGTGGCAATCAGCCCCAGCATTTT. Translating it yields CASSHQRPRGRRGNQPQHF.

The chain carries TRBV10-3 and TRBJ2-3; D call uncertain. Germline-derived CDR1 and CDR2 are ENHRY and SYGVKD. Trimming shortened V by 6 bases and J by 3 bases, and 7 bases separated the two germline ends. The CDR3 length is 12 residues. CDR3 bases: TGTGCCATCAGCGCCCTGACAGATACGCAGTATTTT. Amino acids: CAISALTDTQYF.

This sequence joins TRBV30 and TRBJ1-1; D is unclear. The V and J ends lost 0 bases and 0 bases respectively, with 14 bases between them. This CDR3 comprises 16 residues. From germline, CDR1 is GTSNPN and CDR2 SVGIG (reference sequence). The CDR3 is CAWSVRRQIMNTEAFF. The DNA of the CDR3 is TGTGCCTGGAGTGTACGGAGGCAGATAATGAACACTGAAGCTTTCTTT.

The rearrangement links TRBV19 to TRBJ2-2, with 8 bases lining up with TRBD1. The CDR3 sequence is 15 residues long. The germline V gene has CDR1 LNHDA and CDR2 SQIVND (reference sequence). The V and J ends lost 6 bases and 3 bases, in that order; junction bases with no gene match: 6. The CDR3 here is CASRTGVKDTGELFF. The CDR3, as DNA: TGTGCCAGTAGGACAGGGGTAAAGGACACCGGGGAGCTGTTTTTT.

This sequence joins TRBV2 and TRBJ1-2; maybe TRBD1 (5 bases). This CDR3 spans 13 amino acids. Trimming took 6 bases from V and 4 from J, leaving 12 bases between them. Germline CDR1 and CDR2: SNHLY and FYNNEI. The CDR3 DNA reads TGTGCCAGCAGGGGGGACGGTTTCTATGGCTACACCTTC. Protein: CASRGDGFYGYTF.

This chain joins TRBV4-3 and TRBJ2-1; 8 positions agree with TRBD2. Germline CDR1 is LGHNA and CDR2 is YSLEER. This CDR3 spans 16 amino acids. V shed 1 base, J shed 8 bases, and the junction held 10 bases outside the gene matches. CDR3 region: CASSQGRVAGHHEQFF. The DNA of the CDR3 is TGCGCCAGCAGCCAAGGGCGAGTAGCGGGGCATCATGAGCAGTTCTTC.

The genes are TRBV4-1 and TRBJ2-7; TRBD2 might be the D (7 bases). Germline loops: CDR1 MGHRA, CDR2 YSYEKL. The CDR3 covers 18 residues. V shed 0 bases and J shed 7 bases, with 25 bases lying between them. CDR3 loop: CASSQDRFGGGSGVEQYF. In nucleotides, the CDR3 is TGCGCCAGCAGCCAAGATCGATTCGGGGGCGGGAGTGGTGTAGAGCAGTACTTC.

V and J are TRBV4-3 and TRBJ2-2, with D possibly matching TRBD1 (5 bases). CDR3 length: 18 residues. The V gene's germline CDR1 is LGHNA and CDR2 YSLEER. V was trimmed by 2 bases and J by 0 bases, leaving 16 bases between them. CDR3 coding DNA: TGCGCCAGCAGCCAACGATCAGGGAAATTCGCGAACACCGGGGAGCTGTTTTTT. Residues: CASSQRSGKFANTGELFF.

This chain links TRBV2 with TRBJ1-4; 9 bases match TRBD1. The CDR3 length is 14 residues. Germline CDR1 reads SNHLY; CDR2 reads FYNNEI. V shed 6 bases, J shed 5 bases, and the junction held 4 bases outside the gene matches. The CDR3 protein is CASRAGTGNEKLFF. In DNA form, the CDR3 reads TGTGCCAGCAGGGCCGGGACAGGGAATGAAAAACTGTTTTTT.

The genes are TRBV4-2 and TRBJ2-1; 11 bases agree with TRBD2. Germline lookup yields CDR1 LGHNA and CDR2 YNFKEQ. This CDR3 is built from 15 residues. Germline trimming cut 3 bases from V and 7 bases from J; bases unmatched to any gene: 5. CDR3: CASSQVAGGVNEQFF. CDR3 coding DNA: TGTGCCAGCAGCCAGGTAGCGGGGGGGGTAAATGAGCAGTTCTTC.

The chain combines TRBV5-6 with TRBJ1-3, with 7 positions matching TRBD1. With 0 bases clipped from V and 3 bases from J, the junction kept 3 bases outside the gene matches. The germline CDR1 and CDR2 sequences are SGHDT and YYEEEE. CDR3 length: 15 amino acids. CDR3 sequence reads: CASSLGGQVGNTIYF. The CDR3 bases are TGTGCCAGCAGCTTGGGCGGACAGGTTGGAAACACCATATATTTT. The entire variable domain, with the rest obtained from reference TRBV5-6 and TRBJ1-3, is as follows: DAGVTQSPTHLIKTRGQQVTLRCSPKSGHDTVSWYQQALGQGPQFIFQYYEEEERQRGNFPDRFSGHQFPNYSSELNVNALLLGDSALYLCASSLGGQVGNTIYFGEGSWLTVV.

Here the CDR3 DNA reads TGCAGCTCCTGGGACAGGGGAAGTTACGAGCAGTACTTC. Translating gives CSSWDRGSYEQYF. The rearrangement joins TRBV29-1 to TRBJ2-7; 10 bases are a match to TRBD1. Germline-derived CDR1 and CDR2 are SQVTM and ANQGSEA. The CDR3 is 13 residues long. V shed 8 bases and J 4 bases; nucleotides not matched to a gene: 8.

The rearrangement joins TRBV6-6 to TRBJ1-1; TRBD1 matches 7 bases. There are 14 residues in the CDR3. The V gene's germline CDR1 is MNHNY and CDR2 SVGAGI (reference sequence). V trimming: 2 bases; J trimming: 4 bases; junction bases outside the gene matches: 4. The CDR3 spells CASSYLTGTTEAFF. The CDR3 DNA sequence: TGTGCCAGCAGTTACCTGACAGGGACCACTGAAGCTTTCTTT.

The chain carries TRBV19 and TRBJ1-5, with D perhaps TRBD1 (5 bases). Germline V gives CDR1 LNHDA, CDR2 SQIVND (reference sequence). Deletions cut 5 bases from V and 1 base from J, with 12 bases between. There are 15 residues in the CDR3. The CDR3 loop is CASSGGQGSNQPQHF. CDR3 nucleotide sequence: TGTGCCAGTAGTGGGGGTCAGGGCAGCAATCAGCCCCAGCATTTT.

This chain joins TRBV9 and TRBJ1-3; D may be TRBD1 (5 bases). Germline V gives CDR1 SGDLS, CDR2 YYNGEE. Trimming cost V 0 bases and J 0 bases, with 10 bases left between them. CDR3 length: 16 residues. The CDR3 DNA sequence: TGTGCCAGCAGCGTAGGGGACGGAAGCTCTGGAAACACCATATATTTT. Translating it yields CASSVGDGSSGNTIYF. The full variable domain, in which reference TRBV9 and TRBJ1-3 provide the parts outside the CDR3, is DSGVTQTPKHLITATGQRVTLRCSPRSGDLSVYWYQQSLDQGLQFLIQYYNGEERAKGNILERFSAQQFPDLHSELNLSSLELGDSALYFCASSVGDGSSGNTIYFGEGSWLTVV.

The chain carries TRBV27 and TRBJ1-2; TRBD1 matches 7 bases. This CDR3 has 17 residues. Germline CDR1 and CDR2: MNHEY and SMNVEV (reference sequence). V trimming: 1 base; J trimming: 4 bases; junction bases outside the gene matches: 12. The CDR3: CASSLLRGGGQPYGYTF. For the CDR3, the DNA is TGTGCCAGCAGTTTATTGCGAGGGGGGGGACAGCCCTATGGCTACACCTTC.

V gene TRBV19 combines with J gene TRBJ2-7; 7 bases fit TRBD1. Germline V CDR1 and CDR2: LNHDA, SQIVND (reference sequence). There are 12 residues in the CDR3. Unmatched junction bases numbered 1, after V lost 5 bases and J lost 3 bases. DNA for the CDR3: TGTGCCAGTAGTCCAGGGGGCTACGAGCAGTACTTC. Its protein is CASSPGGYEQYF.

The chain employs TRBV29-1 and TRBJ2-5; 10 positions match TRBD2. The germline gives CDR1 SQVTM, CDR2 ANQGSEA. V shed 7 bases and J 5 bases; nucleotides not matched to a gene: 4. The CDR3 has 12 residues. CDR3 bases: TGCAGCGCCGTGACTAGCGGGGAGACCCAGTACTTC. It encodes CSAVTSGETQYF.